This TCR beta chain came from a study of cytotoxic CD8 clonotypes in ibrutinib-treated CLL. Study information: Investigators reported about 24 partial and 2 complete responses; after median roughly 70 months, roughly 15 patients remained remitted and about twelve progressed.

Investigators sought sequencing depths of between 1 in 200,000 and 1 in 1 million T cells. The repertoire was sequenced with immunoSEQ multiplex PCR; TCRdb's copy has only in-frame clones and lacks some. The sample lists under 200,000 clones; about four fifths were seen once. In germline, CDR1 is DFQATT, CDR2 SNEGSKA (reference sequence). Trimming stripped 1 base from V and 4 bases from J, with 2 bases between. There are 11 residues in the CDR3. This clone has only a few counts. The V call is TRBV20-1, the J call TRBJ1-3; no firm D call. This sample comprised PBMCs, obtained after 12 months of ibrutinib treatment. The TCR sequence derives from a human donor with chronic lymphocytic leukemia. The CDR3 loop is CSARAGNTIYF. Here the CDR3 DNA reads TGCAGTGCTAGAGCCGGAAACACCATATATTTT.